These 27 T cell receptor beta chains share one sample of origin, sequenced in a study of molecular identifiers for immune sequencing clone quantification listed by TCRdb under 2018. Receptors were amplified or captured by PCR. The sequencer was an Illumina HiSeq 4000. TCRdb trimmed the raw reads at Q25, called clones with MiXCR and kept productive beta chains. Here each entry gathers all rows of one CDR3 protein and keeps the most common genes and DNA. Recorded for this sample are over 600,000 distinct CDR3 sequences; nearly 20% of them occurred a single time. In total, the top ten clones hold around 0.9% of the sample. The sample was naive CD8+ T cells from blood, with Jurkat cell RNA spiked in. In light of the paper, this sample's cell subset or site label describes: FACS-sorted CD8+CD4-CCR7+CD45RA+ naive T cells. Receptors originate from a human donor in good health. Some libraries in this study had Jurkat cell RNA spiked in.

This chain joins TRBV9 and TRBJ2-7; D may be TRBD1 (6 bases). This CDR3 is 14 amino acids long. The germline V and J ends were trimmed by 4 bases and 7 bases, with 18 bases remaining between them. The V gene's germline CDR1 is SGDLS and CDR2 YYNGEE. CDR3 coding DNA: TGTGCCAGCAGCCCACCACAGGGCCCCGGGGAGCAGTACTTC. Its translation: CASSPPQGPGEQYF.

This clonotype was counted at least ten times. The V and J genes are TRBV10-3 and TRBJ2-3; perhaps TRBD1 as D (6 bases). Germline-derived CDR1 and CDR2 are ENHRY and SYGVKD. V was pared by 5 bases and J by 4 bases, with 16 bases between. This CDR3 region has 15 residues. This CDR3 is CAISSGDPSADTQYF. In DNA, the CDR3 is TGTGCCATCAGTTCAGGGGACCCGTCTGCAGATACGCAGTATTTT.

The gene calls are TRBV4-1 and TRBJ1-1, with 8 bases lining up with TRBD1. J gave up 4 bases and V 7 bases, and 5 bases lay outside the gene matches. The CDR3 has 13 residues. Germline CDR1 and CDR2: MGHRA and YSYEKL. CDR3 DNA: TGCGCCAGCAAGGGACAGGAGGGCACTGAAGCTTTCTTT. This encodes CASKGQEGTEAFF.

Concerning this clonotype: The CDR3 ends on some other residue instead of the conserved phenylalanine or tryptophan, so this is likely a read error. V usage is TRBV11-2 and J usage is TRBJ2-1, with 9 positions matching TRBD2. Germline V CDR1 and CDR2: SGHAT, FQNNGV. The V gene end was trimmed by 6 bases and the J gene end by 6 bases; junction bases not matched to a gene: 9. This CDR3 has 15 amino acids. For the CDR3, the DNA is TGTGCCAGCAGGCTTGGGGCTAGCGGGGTCAATGAGCAGTTCATC. This encodes CASRLGASGVNEQFI.

Remarks on this clonotype: A much more abundant neighbour one base away suggests this may be a read error. The rearrangement uses TRBV13 and TRBJ1-1, with D hard to call. Trimming took 10 bases from V and 0 from J, leaving 12 bases between them. The V gene's germline CDR1 is PRHDT and CDR2 FYEKMQ (reference sequence). This CDR3 region has 13 residues. Here the CDR3 reads CATPDSMNTEAFF. CDR3 nucleotides: TGTGCCACCCCGGACTCGATGAACACTGAAGCTTTCTTT.

This clonotype was counted ten times or more. V is TRBV7-9 and J is TRBJ1-1, with D perhaps TRBD1 (6 bases). In germline, CDR1 is SEHNR, CDR2 FQNEAQ (reference sequence). V lost 7 bases and J lost 0, with 15 bases in between. This CDR3 contains 15 residues. Written as DNA, the CDR3 is TGTGCCAGCACCACGATGGGGGCTATGAACACTGAAGCTTTCTTT. Amino acid sequence: CASTTMGAMNTEAFF.

This clonotype appeared many times. This sequence joins TRBV4-3 and TRBJ2-7, with D possibly being TRBD1 or TRBD2 (5 bases each). The CDR3 has 15 amino acids. Germline loops: CDR1 LGHNA, CDR2 YSLEER. Trimming removed 0 bases from V and 2 bases from J, with 11 bases in between. Here the CDR3 reads CASSQEGDAPYEQYF. The CDR3 DNA reads as TGCGCCAGCAGCCAAGAAGGGGACGCACCCTACGAGCAGTACTTC.

Remarks on this clonotype: Since a much larger clone is just one base distant, this may be a read error. The chain employs TRBV9 and TRBJ1-1; D gene unclear. CDR3 size: 14 residues. Germline CDR1 and CDR2: SGDLS and YYNGEE. V was clipped by 0 bases and J by 1 base, with 7 bases between them. DNA for the CDR3: TGTGCCAGCAGCGTAGCGCCAGGGAACACTGAAGCTTTCTTT. It is translated as CASSVAPGNTEAFF. The variable domain in full, with the rest retrieved from reference TRBV9 and TRBJ1-1, is DSGVTQTPKHLITATGQRVTLRCSPRSGDLSVYWYQQSLDQGLQFLIQYYNGEERAKGNILERFSAQQFPDLHSELNLSSLELGDSALYFCASSVAPGNTEAFFGQGTRLTVV.

This clonotype was detected a few times. The genes are TRBV13 and TRBJ2-5, with TRBD1 identical over 10 bases. Trimming removed 0 bases from V and 4 bases from J; junction bases left unmatched: 8. CDR3 length: 17 residues. Germline V gene data show CDR1 as PRHDT and CDR2 as FYEKMQ (reference sequence). The CDR3 here is CASSLGLGTGDGETQYF. The DNA for the CDR3 is TGTGCCAGCAGCTTAGGCCTGGGGACAGGGGATGGAGAGACCCAGTACTTC.

This clonotype was found many times. This chain joins TRBV28 and TRBJ2-3; D remains unclear. Germline V gene data show CDR1 as MDHEN and CDR2 as SYDVKM. Trimming took off 3 bases at V and 0 bases at J, with 13 bases between the two ends. The CDR3 consists of 16 residues. The CDR3 is CASSFKLSESTDTQYF. Written as DNA, the CDR3 is TGTGCCAGCAGTTTTAAGCTATCAGAGAGCACAGATACGCAGTATTTT.

This clonotype was found many times. The chain employs TRBV12-3 or TRBV12-4 and TRBJ1-5; 9 bases align to TRBD1. This CDR3 is built from 15 residues. V lost 6 bases and J lost 5; bases outside the gene matches: 8. DNA of the CDR3: TGTGCCAGCAGCCGCACAGGGGGCTTCGATCAGCCCCAGCATTTT. Translation gives CASSRTGGFDQPQHF.

The table lists this clonotype with a few counts. Since a much larger clone is just one base distant, this may be a read error. The chain carries TRBV4-3 and TRBJ2-7, with 7 bases identical to TRBD1. CDR1 and CDR2 (germline): LGHNA, YSLEER. The CDR3 totals 14 residues. Trimming at V came to 3 bases and at J to 0 bases, leaving 2 bases not matched to a gene. The CDR3 region is CASSHGDSSYEQYF. CDR3 nucleotides: TGCGCCAGCAGCCATGGGGACAGCTCCTACGAGCAGTACTTC.

This clonotype was detected many times. The CDR3 region is CASSQTGQNTGELFF. DNA for the CDR3: TGCGCCAGCAGCCAAACGGGACAGAACACCGGGGAGCTGTTTTTT. The gene calls are TRBV4-3 and TRBJ2-2; D might be TRBD1 (6 bases). Germline V CDR1 and CDR2: LGHNA, YSLEER. V shed 2 bases and J shed 1 base, with 8 bases lying between them. This CDR3 has 15 residues.

Regarding this clonotype: This may stem from a read error, because a much larger clone lies one nucleotide away. This likely comes from a read error, as the CDR3 has no conserved phenylalanine or tryptophan at its end. The V gene is TRBV3-1, the J gene TRBJ1-2; D is ambiguous. Trimming cost V 4 bases and J 4 bases, with 13 bases left between them. The germline V gene has CDR1 LGHDT and CDR2 YNNKEL (reference sequence). This CDR3 is built from 14 residues. As DNA, the CDR3 is TGTGCCAGCAGCCCCTGGACGAAAACCTATGGCTACACCCTC. Translation: CASSPWTKTYGYTL.

The genes are TRBV15 and TRBJ2-7; TRBD1 aligns across 8 bases. V gave up 8 bases and J gave up 0 bases; unmatched junction bases: 9. The V gene's germline CDR1 is LNHNV and CDR2 YYDKDF (reference sequence). The CDR3 has 15 residues. The CDR3 DNA reads TGTGCCACCGGTGGACAGGGAAAAACCTCCTACGAGCAGTACTTC. This encodes CATGGQGKTSYEQYF.

This clonotype was observed many times. DNA for the CDR3: TGTGCCAGCAGTCCCTACGGCGGGGAGCTGTTTTTT. Translation gives CASSPYGGELFF. This chain links TRBV7-9 with TRBJ2-2; D ambiguous. The CDR3 runs to 12 residues. Germline V gene lookup returns CDR1 SEHNR and CDR2 FQNEAQ (reference sequence). Trimming took 6 bases from V and 7 from J, leaving 9 bases between them.

This clonotype was seen at least ten times. The chain joins TRBV7-6 to TRBJ2-5; D is ambiguous. The CDR3 is made up of 15 amino acids. The V end was cut by 1 base, the J end by 2 bases, with 11 bases between. CDR1 and CDR2 (germline): SGHVS, FNYEAQ. Here the CDR3 reads CASSLDDAVQETQYF. In DNA, the CDR3 is TGTGCCAGCAGCTTAGATGACGCGGTTCAAGAGACCCAGTACTTC.

This clonotype occurred many times. This rearrangement joins TRBV21-1 to TRBJ2-3; TRBD1 is the table's D call, not checked against the DNA. TRBV21-1 is a listed pseudogene. The CDR3 covers 16 residues. The CDR3 loop is CASSKEGALITDTQYF. In DNA, the CDR3 is TGTGCCAGCAGCAAAGAGGGGGCCCTTATCACAGATACGCAGTATTTT.

The table lists this clonotype with many counts. CDR3 residues: CASSPGTSFQETQYF. CDR3 DNA: TGTGCCAGCAGTCCAGGGACCTCTTTTCAAGAGACCCAGTACTTC. V gene TRBV27 combines with J gene TRBJ2-5, with D perhaps being TRBD1 or TRBD2 (5 bases each). The CDR3 extends over 15 amino acids. Trimming cost V 5 bases and J 2 bases, with 15 bases left between them. Germline loops: CDR1 MNHEY, CDR2 SMNVEV (reference sequence).

J is TRBJ1-2 and V is TRBV2, with 8 bases identical to TRBD1. In germline, CDR1 is SNHLY, CDR2 FYNNEI. The CDR3 runs to 15 residues. Losses at the gene ends were 6 bases for V and 3 bases for J; bases not matched to a gene: 9. The DNA of the CDR3 is TGTGCCAGCAGCACCGGGACAGGTTCATACTATGGCTACACCTTC. This codes for CASSTGTGSYYGYTF.

This clonotype occurred once. A much larger clone lies a single base off, so this may be a read error. This chain connects TRBV19 to TRBJ2-7; a possible D gene is TRBD2 (5 bases). Germline V gene lookup returns CDR1 LNHDA and CDR2 SQIVND (reference sequence). Deletions cut 6 bases from V and 2 bases from J, with 14 bases between. This CDR3 region has 14 residues. The CDR3 DNA follows: TGTGCCAGTAGGGTGGCTAGCAGAACCTACGAGCAGTACTTC. Translated, it gives CASRVASRTYEQYF. Drawing the rest from reference TRBV19 and TRBJ2-7, the complete variable domain is DGGITQSPKYLFRKEGQNVTLSCEQNLNHDAMYWYRQDPGQGLRLIYYSQIVNDFQKGDIAEGYSVSREKKESFPLTVTSAQKNPTAFYLCASRVASRTYEQYFGPGTRLTVT.

This clonotype was observed a few times. The junction departs from the called germline gene at one end, perhaps through a read error. The chain carries TRBV6-6 and TRBJ2-7; D call uncertain. The CDR3 is made up of 16 amino acids. CDR1 and CDR2 (germline): MNHNY, SVGAGI (reference sequence). For the CDR3, the DNA is TGTGTCAGCAGTTACTCGACACGGCAGCCCTCCTACGAGCAGTACTTC. Its protein product is CVSSYSTRQPSYEQYF.

About this clonotype itself: Possible read error: a much larger clone is one base away. The V and J genes are TRBV6-5 and TRBJ1-1, with D tentatively TRBD1 (5 bases). Trimming pared 7 bases from V and 3 bases from J, leaving 18 bases between. CDR1 is MNHEY and CDR2 is SVGAGI in the germline V gene. CDR3 length equals 15 residues. The DNA for the CDR3 is TGTGCCAGCACCTTAACAGACAGAGTGGACACTGAAGCTTTCTTT. It specifies CASTLTDRVDTEAFF.

As for this clonotype: Being one base from a much bigger clone, this may be a read error. The rearrangement links TRBV7-9 to TRBJ2-7; D might be TRBD1 or TRBD2, each matching 5 bases. Trimming left V 6 bases short and J 2 bases short, with 17 bases between. CDR3 length: 15 amino acids. Germline assignment: CDR1 SEHNR and CDR2 FQNEAQ (reference sequence). Here the CDR3 DNA reads TGTGCCAGCAGGACGAACGGGGACCGAGCCTACGAGCAGTACTTC. Translating it yields CASRTNGDRAYEQYF. The variable domain in full, with the rest retrieved from reference TRBV7-9 and TRBJ2-7, is DTGVSQNPRHKITKRGQNVTFRCDPISEHNRLYWYRQTLGQGPEFLTYFQNEAQLEKSRLLSDRFSAERPKGSFSTLEIQRTEQGDSAMYLCASRTNGDRAYEQYFGPGTRLTVT.

In this sample, this clonotype turned up many times. The chain is built from TRBV27 and TRBJ2-2, with 8 bases fitting TRBD2. This CDR3 contains 14 residues. Germline trimming cut 6 bases from V and 6 bases from J; bases unmatched to any gene: 6. The V gene's germline CDR1 is MNHEY and CDR2 SMNVEV (reference sequence). The CDR3 loop reads CASRIAGTAGELFF. As DNA, the CDR3 is TGTGCCAGCAGGATAGCGGGAACAGCCGGGGAGCTGTTTTTT.

The sample holds many counts of this clonotype. V gene TRBV20-1 combines with J gene TRBJ1-1, with D unclear. V lost 0 bases and J 11 bases, leaving 16 bases between the germline ends. The CDR3 has 13 amino acids. The germline V gene has CDR1 DFQATT and CDR2 SNEGSKA (reference sequence). The CDR3 DNA reads as TGCAGTGCTAGAGAAAGGGATCACGCCGGGGCTTTCTTT. Translated, it gives CSARERDHAGAFF.

This clonotype has a count of ten or more. The chain employs TRBV30 and TRBJ1-5; unclear D gene. Germline V gene lookup returns CDR1 GTSNPN and CDR2 SVGIG (reference sequence). The V gene lost 2 bases and the J gene lost 1 base, with 9 bases spanning the gap. CDR3 size: 14 residues. CDR3 region: CAWSNDPSNQPQHF. CDR3 DNA: TGTGCCTGGAGTAACGACCCAAGCAATCAGCCCCAGCATTTT. Variable domain in full (rest from reference TRBV30 and TRBJ1-5): SQTIHQWPATLVQPVGSPLSLECTVEGTSNPNLYWYRQAAGRGLQLLFYSVGIGQISSEVPQNLSASRPQDRQFILSSKKLLLSDSGFYLCAWSNDPSNQPQHFGDGTRLSIL.